The 11 T cell receptor beta chains in this list originate from one sample, sequenced in a study of blood T cell repertoires in COVID-19. TCRdb's copy holds only in-frame clones and misses some; the assay was immunoSEQ multiplex PCR. The sample carries 76,000 or so clones, 86% recorded once. The material sequenced was peripheral blood. Receptors originate from a man older than 75 in a cohort sampled during active COVID-19.

The rearrangement links TRBV7-9 to TRBJ2-3, with 10 bases that match TRBD2. Trimming took 1 base from V and 5 from J; bases not matched to a gene: 0. The CDR3 length is 14 residues. Germline V gives CDR1 SEHNR, CDR2 FQNEAQ (reference sequence). The DNA of the CDR3 is TGTGCCAGCAGCTTAGGACTAGCGGGAGATACGCAGTATTTT. Amino acid sequence: CASSLGLAGDTQYF. The whole variable domain, filled in from reference TRBV7-9 and TRBJ2-3, reads DTGVSQNPRHKITKRGQNVTFRCDPISEHNRLYWYRQTLGQGPEFLTYFQNEAQLEKSRLLSDRFSAERPKGSFSTLEIQRTEQGDSAMYLCASSLGLAGDTQYFGPGTRLTVL.

The rearrangement links TRBV5-4 to TRBJ1-2; 10 bases fit TRBD1. The CDR3 is made up of 17 amino acids. Trimming removed 4 bases from V and 0 bases from J; junction bases left unmatched: 9. In germline, CDR1 is SGHNT, CDR2 YYREEE (reference sequence). The CDR3 loop is CASSPWTGGITNYGYTF. CDR3 DNA sequence: TGTGCCAGCAGCCCCTGGACAGGGGGTATAACTAACTATGGCTACACCTTC.

The genes are TRBV2 and TRBJ1-6; D ambiguous. Germline-derived CDR1 and CDR2 are SNHLY and FYNNEI. V was clipped by 2 bases and J by 14 bases, with 7 bases between them. CDR3 length: 11 amino acids. Here the CDR3 DNA reads TGTGCCAGCAGTGAACGTGGAGCCCTCCACTTT. Its translation is CASSERGALHF.

The chain employs TRBV29-1 and TRBJ2-3, with 9 bases identical to TRBD2. The CDR3 spans 12 residues. Germline V CDR1 and CDR2: SQVTM, ANQGSEA. The ends lost 6 bases at V and 4 bases at J; junction bases unmatched: 2. The CDR3 DNA reads as TGCAGCGTCGGGACTAGCCCAGATACGCAGTATTTT. This encodes CSVGTSPDTQYF.

This clone was detected a few times. One end of the junction varies from germline; a read error may be responsible. The gene calls are TRBV19 and TRBJ2-3; 9 bases are shared with TRBD2. This CDR3 has 16 residues. Germline CDR1 reads LNHDA; CDR2 reads SQIVND (reference sequence). CDR3 nucleotide sequence: TGTGCCAGTAGTATTAAGGCGGGGGGGCTGCCAGAGACGCAGTATTTT. Its protein is CASSIKAGGLPETQYF.

J is TRBJ1-2 and V is TRBV21-1; the table's D call TRBD1 went unverified against the DNA. TRBV21-1 is noted as a pseudogene. The CDR3 runs to 12 residues. The CDR3 protein is CASKQNRGGYTF. Here the CDR3 DNA reads TGTGCCAGCAAACAAAACAGGGGCGGCTACACCTTC.

This chain connects TRBV7-6 to TRBJ2-7; TRBD2 is a possible D gene (5 bases). The length of the CDR3 is 15 residues. Germline V lookup: CDR1 SGHVS, CDR2 FNYEAQ. V lost 1 base, J lost 6 bases, and 16 bases lay in between. The CDR3 coding sequence is TGTGCCAGCAGCTTAGTGGGGAGCACGTACGCCGAGCAGTACTTC. This codes for CASSLVGSTYAEQYF.

The rearrangement links TRBV5-8 to TRBJ2-7; 8 bases are a match to TRBD2. Germline values: CDR1 SGHTS, CDR2 YDEGEE. V was pared by 6 bases and J by 4 bases, with 6 bases of the junction left unmatched. This CDR3 has 13 residues. The CDR3 reads CASKGGGPYEQYV. CDR3 in DNA: TGTGCCAGCAAAGGCGGGGGGCCTTACGAGCAGTACGTC.

The chain carries TRBV20-1 and TRBJ2-5; the D is unclear. This CDR3 spans 11 amino acids. Germline values: CDR1 DFQATT, CDR2 SNEGSKA (reference sequence). Trimming removed 0 bases at V and 5 bases at J, with 4 bases between. The DNA of the CDR3 is TGCAGTGCTAGAGATCGGGAGACCCAGTACTTC. As protein: CSARDRETQYF.

The chain recombines TRBV4-1 with TRBJ2-5; D is perhaps TRBD1 (6 bases). Germline assignment: CDR1 MGHRA and CDR2 YSYEKL. Trimming removed 0 bases at V and 3 bases at J, with 14 bases between. The CDR3 extends over 16 amino acids. The CDR3 DNA sequence: TGCGCCAGCAGCCAAGAACCGCGGACAGTTAAAGAGACCCAGTACTTC. Its translation: CASSQEPRTVKETQYF.

This chain uses TRBV20-1 with TRBJ1-1; D unresolved. V was trimmed by 5 bases and J by 8 bases, leaving 9 bases between them. The CDR3 length is 10 residues. Germline V CDR1 and CDR2: DFQATT, SNEGSKA (reference sequence). This CDR3 reads CSAETTEAFF. The CDR3 coding sequence is TGCAGTGCTGAAACAACCGAAGCTTTCTTT.